Each of the 9 T cell receptor beta chains below was sequenced from the same sample in a study of beta chain features in type 1 diabetes. cDNA synthesis used the whole RNA isolate, giving expressed TCRB sequences. Using immunoSEQ multiplex PCR, the repertoire was profiled, and TCRdb retains in-frame clones only, with some absent. Among under 900,000 clones listed, 15% to 20% were seen once. Sequencing used naive CD4+ T cells from blood. The receptors stem from a woman aged 18-29 years in good health.

This clone was counted only a few times. The rearrangement uses TRBV7-2 and TRBJ2-3, with D uncertain. V gave up 5 bases and J gave up 10 bases, with 13 bases separating them. The CDR3 is 12 residues long. CDR1 and CDR2 from the germline V gene are SGHTA and FQGNSA. CDR3 DNA sequence: TGTGCCAGCAGCCTAGGACCAACGGCGCAGTATTTT. It translates to CASSLGPTAQYF.

The V call is TRBV10-3, the J call TRBJ2-1; TRBD2 matches at 12 bases. Germline values: CDR1 ENHRY, CDR2 SYGVKD. V shed 6 bases and J 7 bases; nucleotides not matched to a gene: 16. The CDR3 is 18 amino acids. The CDR3 sequence is CAISGETSGRRLGNEQFF. The CDR3 DNA sequence: TGTGCCATCAGCGGAGAGACTAGCGGGAGACGATTAGGGAATGAGCAGTTCTTC.

The rearrangement uses TRBV23-1 and TRBJ2-7, with TRBD2 matching 8 bases. TRBV23-1 is an ORF for which the function is uncertain. Losses at the gene ends were 2 bases for V and 4 bases for J; bases not matched to a gene: 4. This CDR3 has 14 amino acids. The CDR3: CASSQPGGAYEQYF. The CDR3 DNA is TGCGCCAGCAGTCAACCGGGGGGGGCTTACGAGCAGTACTTC.

This clone was counted a few times. CDR3 DNA: TGTGCCAGCAGTTTGAGTGGGGGCGTAGCTGGGGCCAACGTCCTGACTTTC. It specifies CASSLSGGVAGANVLTF. This rearrangement joins TRBV28 to TRBJ2-6; the D gene is possibly TRBD1 (6 bases). V lost 3 bases, J lost 2 bases, and 14 bases lay in between. Germline V CDR1 and CDR2: MDHEN, SYDVKM. This CDR3 comprises 17 residues.

CDR3 loop: CASSAGQITDTQYF. The CDR3 DNA sequence: TGTGCCAGCAGTGCGGGACAGATCACAGATACGCAGTATTTT. This sequence joins TRBV7-9 and TRBJ2-3, with D tentatively TRBD1 (7 bases). Per germline, CDR1 SEHNR and CDR2 FQNEAQ (reference sequence). The length of the CDR3 is 14 residues. V gave up 6 bases and J gave up 2 bases, with 12 bases separating them.

The chain recombines TRBV7-3 with TRBJ2-1, with TRBD2 identical over 12 bases. The CDR3 runs 15 residues. CDR1 is SGHTA and CDR2 is FQGTGA in the germline V gene. Trimming at V came to 4 bases and at J to 7 bases, leaving 5 bases not matched to a gene. The CDR3, as DNA: TGTGCCAGCAGCTACCCGACTAGCGGGGGTAATGAGCAGTTCTTC. Translating it yields CASSYPTSGGNEQFF.

The V gene is TRBV7-9, the J gene TRBJ1-2; no reliable D call. Germline V lookup: CDR1 SEHNR, CDR2 FQNEAQ (reference sequence). V lost 4 bases to trimming and J lost 7 bases, with 13 bases between them. This CDR3 is built from 13 residues. This CDR3 reads CASSWEVLSGYTF. The CDR3, as DNA: TGTGCCAGCAGCTGGGAGGTTTTGTCTGGCTACACCTTC.

V is TRBV5-4 and J is TRBJ2-2; 9 bases agree with TRBD2. Unmatched junction bases numbered 6, after V lost 4 bases and J lost 2 bases. The CDR3 consists of 16 residues. CDR1 and CDR2 from the germline V gene are SGHNT and YYREEE (reference sequence). CDR3 in DNA: TGTGCCAGCAGCAGCTTAGCGGGAGCTAACACCGGGGAGCTGTTTTTT. It yields the protein CASSSLAGANTGELFF.

The chain carries TRBV7-9 and TRBJ2-4, with 9 bases identical to TRBD1. Germline V gives CDR1 SEHNR, CDR2 FQNEAQ (reference sequence). CDR3 length: 16 amino acids. V lost 3 bases to trimming and J lost 6 bases; unmatched junction nucleotides: 9. CDR3 region: CASSFPPGQGRNIQYF. The CDR3 nucleotides read TGTGCCAGCAGCTTTCCGCCGGGACAGGGACGAAACATTCAGTACTTC. Drawing the rest from reference TRBV7-9 and TRBJ2-4, the complete variable domain is DTGVSQNPRHKITKRGQNVTFRCDPISEHNRLYWYRQTLGQGPEFLTYFQNEAQLEKSRLLSDRFSAERPKGSFSTLEIQRTEQGDSAMYLCASSFPPGQGRNIQYFGAGTRLSVL.